This entry lists 11 T cell receptor beta chains sequenced from one sample in a study of cytomegalovirus exposure and HLA in healthy donors. This PCR relied on a set of 60 Vbeta primers and 13 Jbeta primers. The repertoire was sequenced with immunoSEQ multiplex PCR; TCRdb's copy has only in-frame clones and lacks some. The table records roughly 90,000 clones, over 75% of them present only once. Material for sequencing was PBMCs. The receptors stem from a man aged 30-40 years in good health and CMV-seronegative.

This clone has just one count. Relative to the germline gene, one junction end is altered; a read error may explain this. The V gene is TRBV7-7, the J gene TRBJ1-2; 12 nucleotides align to TRBD1. The CDR3 consists of 15 residues. Germline CDR1 and CDR2: SSHAT and FNYEAQ (reference sequence). The CDR3 DNA follows: TGTGCTAGCAGCGGCAGGGACAGGGGGCAATGGGGCTACACCTTC. This translates into CASSGRDRGQWGYTF.

The gene calls are TRBV2 and TRBJ1-3; the match to TRBD1 covers 8 bases. Trimming removed 4 bases from V and 2 bases from J; junction bases left unmatched: 4. CDR3 length: 15 residues. Germline V lookup: CDR1 SNHLY, CDR2 FYNNEI. CDR3 in DNA: TGTGCCAGCAGTGGACAGGGGCTAACTGGAAACACCATATATTTT. This gives the protein CASSGQGLTGNTIYF.

The chain couples TRBV30 to TRBJ1-4, with a tentative D call TRBD1 (6 bases). Germline V lookup: CDR1 GTSNPN, CDR2 SVGIG (reference sequence). The CDR3 spans 11 residues. V gave up 1 base and J gave up 14 bases, with 11 bases separating them. CDR3 coding DNA: TGTGCCTGGAGTGCAGGGGTCATCCTGTTTTTT. Translating gives CAWSAGVILFF.

This sequence joins TRBV5-1 and TRBJ2-5; D perhaps matches TRBD2 (6 bases). V was pared by 3 bases and J by 1 base, with 10 bases between. Germline V CDR1 and CDR2: SGHRS, YFSETQ. The CDR3 is 14 amino acids. The CDR3 DNA is TGCGCCAGCAGCTACAACGGGGGCCAAGAGACCCAGTACTTC. Its translation is CASSYNGGQETQYF.

The chain links TRBV5-1 to TRBJ2-5; D possibly corresponds to TRBD2 (7 bases). There are 13 residues in the CDR3. CDR1 and CDR2 from the germline V gene are SGHRS and YFSETQ. V was trimmed by 0 bases and J by 5 bases, leaving 8 bases between them. The CDR3 nucleotides are TGCGCCAGCAGCTTGGAGGGGGGGGAGACCCAGTACTTC. Its protein is CASSLEGGETQYF. The entire variable domain, with the rest obtained from reference TRBV5-1 and TRBJ2-5, is as follows: KAGVTQTPRYLIKTRGQQVTLSCSPISGHRSVSWYQQTPGQGLQFLFEYFSETQRNKGNFPGRFSGRQFSNSRSEMNVSTLELGDSALYLCASSLEGGETQYFGPGTRLLVL.

This chain links TRBV4-3 with TRBJ2-7; 12 nucleotides line up with TRBD1. The germline V gene has CDR1 LGHNA and CDR2 YSLEER. This CDR3 has 16 residues. Trimming took 3 bases from V and 1 from J; bases not matched to a gene: 4. The CDR3 loop is CASSQGDRGLSYEQYF. The CDR3 coding sequence is TGCGCCAGCAGCCAGGGGGACAGGGGGCTTTCCTACGAGCAGTACTTC.

The chain combines TRBV30 with TRBJ2-1; no firm D call. Germline V gene lookup returns CDR1 GTSNPN and CDR2 SVGIG (reference sequence). The CDR3 sequence is 11 residues long. V was shortened by 2 bases and J by 7 bases, with 6 bases between the two germline ends. This chain's CDR3 is CAWSQKNEQFF. The CDR3 DNA follows: TGTGCCTGGAGTCAGAAAAATGAGCAGTTCTTC.

The chain couples TRBV18 to TRBJ1-2; possibly TRBD1 for D (5 bases). CDR1 and CDR2 (germline): KGHSH, LQKENI. This CDR3 contains 16 residues. Trimming shortened V by 1 base and J by 2 bases, and 14 bases separated the two germline ends. The CDR3: CASSPQSAGANYGYTF. For the CDR3, the DNA is TGTGCCAGCTCACCACAGTCGGCTGGGGCGAACTATGGCTACACCTTC. Full variable domain (outside the CDR3, taken from reference TRBV18 and TRBJ1-2): NAGVMQNPRHLVRRRGQEARLRCSPMKGHSHVYWYRQLPEEGLKFMVYLQKENIIDESGMPKERFSAEFPKEGPSILRIQQVVRGDSAAYFCASSPQSAGANYGYTFGSGTRLTVV.

V and J are TRBV27 and TRBJ2-7, with TRBD1 matching over 9 bases. The CDR3 is 15 amino acids. CDR1 and CDR2 from the germline V gene are MNHEY and SMNVEV (reference sequence). Trimming removed 6 bases from V and 5 bases from J; junction bases left unmatched: 11. The CDR3 reads CASSYGDRAIHEQYF. Written as DNA, the CDR3 is TGTGCCAGCAGCTACGGGGACAGGGCAATCCACGAGCAGTACTTC.

The DNA of the CDR3 is TGTGCCAGCAGCGTTACTGATGCGAGCAATCAGCCCCAGCATTTT. As protein: CASSVTDASNQPQHF. The rearrangement links TRBV9 to TRBJ1-5, with no clear D. V was cut by 2 bases and J by 1 base, with 10 bases left in between. The CDR3 is 15 amino acids. Germline CDR1 and CDR2: SGDLS and YYNGEE.

This clone occurred a few times. This chain links TRBV6-4 with TRBJ1-2; TRBD1 agrees at 9 bases. Germline lookup yields CDR1 MRHNA and CDR2 SNTAGT. The CDR3 covers 13 residues. The junction had 4 bases not matched to a gene; V was cut back by 3 bases and J by 8 bases. The CDR3 DNA reads TGTGCCAGCAGTGATTCGACAGGGGGAGGCTACACCTTC. It translates to CASSDSTGGGYTF.